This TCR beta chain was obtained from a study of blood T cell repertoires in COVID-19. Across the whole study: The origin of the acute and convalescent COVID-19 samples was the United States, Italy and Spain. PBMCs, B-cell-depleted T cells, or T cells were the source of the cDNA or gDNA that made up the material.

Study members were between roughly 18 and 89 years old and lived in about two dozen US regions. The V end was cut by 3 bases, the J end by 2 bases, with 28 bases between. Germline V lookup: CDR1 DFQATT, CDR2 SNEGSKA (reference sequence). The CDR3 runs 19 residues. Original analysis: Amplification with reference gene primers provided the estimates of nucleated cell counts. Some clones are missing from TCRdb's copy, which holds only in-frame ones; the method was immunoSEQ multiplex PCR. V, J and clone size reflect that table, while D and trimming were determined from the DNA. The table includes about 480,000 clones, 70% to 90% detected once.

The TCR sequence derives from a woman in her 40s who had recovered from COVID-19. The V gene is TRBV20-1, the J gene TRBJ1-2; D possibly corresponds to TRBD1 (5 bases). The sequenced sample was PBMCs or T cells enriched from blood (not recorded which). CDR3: CSASVSPGRGLPFNYGYTF. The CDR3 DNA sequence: TGCAGTGCTAGTGTTTCCCCGGGGAGGGGCCTTCCTTTCAACTATGGCTACACCTTC.